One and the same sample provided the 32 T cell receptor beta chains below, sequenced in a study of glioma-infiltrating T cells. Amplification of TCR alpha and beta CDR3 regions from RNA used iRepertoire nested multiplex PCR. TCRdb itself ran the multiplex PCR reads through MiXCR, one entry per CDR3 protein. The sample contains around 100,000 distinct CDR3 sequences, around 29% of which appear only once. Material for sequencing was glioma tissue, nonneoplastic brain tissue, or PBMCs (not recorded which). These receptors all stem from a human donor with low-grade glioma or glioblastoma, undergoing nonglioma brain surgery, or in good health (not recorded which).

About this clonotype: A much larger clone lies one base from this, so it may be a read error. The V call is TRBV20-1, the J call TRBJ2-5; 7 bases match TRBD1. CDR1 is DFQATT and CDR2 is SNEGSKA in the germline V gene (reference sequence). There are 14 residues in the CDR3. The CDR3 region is CSARDIQGQETKYF. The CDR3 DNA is TGCAGTGCTAGAGATATACAGGGGCAAGAGACCAAGTACTTC.

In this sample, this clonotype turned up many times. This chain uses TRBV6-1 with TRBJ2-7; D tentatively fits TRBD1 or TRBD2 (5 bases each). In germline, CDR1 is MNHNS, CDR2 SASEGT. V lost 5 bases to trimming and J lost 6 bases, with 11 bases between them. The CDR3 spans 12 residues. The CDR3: CASSPGGTEQYF. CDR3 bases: TGTGCCAGCAGTCCCGGTGGGACCGAGCAGTACTTC.

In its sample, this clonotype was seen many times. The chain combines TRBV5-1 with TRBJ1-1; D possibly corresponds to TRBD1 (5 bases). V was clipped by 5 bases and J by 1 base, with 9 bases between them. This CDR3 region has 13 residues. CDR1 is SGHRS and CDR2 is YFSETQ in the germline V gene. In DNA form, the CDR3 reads TGCGCCAGCAGTAGACAGCAGAACACTGAAGCTTTCTTT. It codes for CASSRQQNTEAFF.

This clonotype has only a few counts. For the CDR3, the DNA is TGTGCCAGCAGACGGGACGAAAGGATGAACACTGAAGCTTTCTTT. This codes for CASRRDERMNTEAFF. V gene TRBV2 combines with J gene TRBJ1-1; perhaps TRBD1 as D (5 bases). The V end lost 6 bases, the J end lost 0 bases, and 14 bases lay between the germline ends. The CDR3 totals 15 residues. Germline lookup yields CDR1 SNHLY and CDR2 FYNNEI.

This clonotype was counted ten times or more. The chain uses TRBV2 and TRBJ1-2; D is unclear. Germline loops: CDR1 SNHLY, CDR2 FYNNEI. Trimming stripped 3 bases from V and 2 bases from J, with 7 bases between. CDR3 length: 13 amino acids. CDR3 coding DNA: TGTGCCAGCAGTGAGAGGATCAACTATGGCTACACCTTC. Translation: CASSERINYGYTF.

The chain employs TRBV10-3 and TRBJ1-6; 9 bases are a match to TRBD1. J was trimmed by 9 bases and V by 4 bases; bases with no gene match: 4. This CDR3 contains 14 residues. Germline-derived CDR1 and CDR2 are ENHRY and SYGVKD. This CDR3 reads CAISGGQGSSPLHF. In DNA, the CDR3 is TGTGCCATCAGTGGGGGACAGGGTAGTTCACCCCTCCACTTT.

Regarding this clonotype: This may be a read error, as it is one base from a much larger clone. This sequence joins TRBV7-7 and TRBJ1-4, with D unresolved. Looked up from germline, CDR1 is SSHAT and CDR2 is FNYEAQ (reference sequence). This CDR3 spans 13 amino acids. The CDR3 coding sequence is TGTGCTAGCATCCCCACTGGCAGTGAAAAACTGTTTTTT. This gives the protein CASIPTGSEKLFF.

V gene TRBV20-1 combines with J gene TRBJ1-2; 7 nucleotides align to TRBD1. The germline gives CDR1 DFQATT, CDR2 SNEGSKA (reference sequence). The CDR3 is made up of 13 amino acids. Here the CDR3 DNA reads TGCAGCGCTCGGGACAGCGCTAACTATGGCTACACCTTC. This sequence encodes CSARDSANYGYTF.

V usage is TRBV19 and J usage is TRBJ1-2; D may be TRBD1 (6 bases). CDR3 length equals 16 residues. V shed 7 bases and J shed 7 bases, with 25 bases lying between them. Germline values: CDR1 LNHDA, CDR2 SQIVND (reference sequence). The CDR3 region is CASINSRNRALAGYTF. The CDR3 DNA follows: TGTGCCAGTATCAACTCCCGGAACAGGGCCCTTGCTGGCTACACCTTC. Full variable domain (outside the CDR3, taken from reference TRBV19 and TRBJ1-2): DGGITQSPKYLFRKEGQNVTLSCEQNLNHDAMYWYRQDPGQGLRLIYYSQIVNDFQKGDIAEGYSVSREKKESFPLTVTSAQKNPTAFYLCASINSRNRALAGYTFGSGTRLTVV.

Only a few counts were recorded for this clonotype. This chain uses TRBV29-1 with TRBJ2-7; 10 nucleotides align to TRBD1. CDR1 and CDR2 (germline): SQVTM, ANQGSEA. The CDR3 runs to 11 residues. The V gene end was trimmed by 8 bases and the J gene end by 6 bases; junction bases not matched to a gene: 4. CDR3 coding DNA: TGCAGCTCCCGGGACAGGGGCGAGCAGTACTTC. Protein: CSSRDRGEQYF.

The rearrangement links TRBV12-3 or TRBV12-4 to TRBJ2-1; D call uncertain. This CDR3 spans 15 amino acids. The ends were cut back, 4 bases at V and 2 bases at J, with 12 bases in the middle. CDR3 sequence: CASSSKPAPYNEQFF. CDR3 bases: TGTGCCAGCAGTTCTAAACCCGCTCCCTACAATGAGCAGTTCTTC.

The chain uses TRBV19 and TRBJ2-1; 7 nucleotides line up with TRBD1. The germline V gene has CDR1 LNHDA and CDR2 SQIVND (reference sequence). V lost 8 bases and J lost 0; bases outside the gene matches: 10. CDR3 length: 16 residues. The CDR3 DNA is TGTGCCAGTGGTAAAGGGGGCCCAACCTCCTACAATGAGCAGTTCTTC. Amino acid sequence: CASGKGGPTSYNEQFF.

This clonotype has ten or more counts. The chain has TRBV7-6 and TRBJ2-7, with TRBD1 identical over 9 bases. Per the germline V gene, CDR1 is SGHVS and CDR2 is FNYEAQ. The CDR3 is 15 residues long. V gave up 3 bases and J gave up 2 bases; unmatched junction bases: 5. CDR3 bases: TGTGCCAGCAGCTTCCCGGGACAGGGAACCTACGAGCAGTACTTC. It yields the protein CASSFPGQGTYEQYF.

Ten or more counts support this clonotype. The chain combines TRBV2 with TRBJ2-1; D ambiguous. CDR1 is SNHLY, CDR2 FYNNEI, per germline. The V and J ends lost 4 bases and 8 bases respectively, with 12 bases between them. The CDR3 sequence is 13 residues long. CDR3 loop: CASSVGNRDEQFF. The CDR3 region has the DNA TGTGCCAGCAGTGTAGGGAATCGGGATGAGCAGTTCTTC. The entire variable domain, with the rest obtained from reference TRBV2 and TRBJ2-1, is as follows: EPEVTQTPSHQVTQMGQEVILRCVPISNHLYFYWYRQILGQKVEFLVSFYNNEISEKSEIFDDQFSVERPDGSNFTLKIRSTKLEDSAMYFCASSVGNRDEQFFGPGTRLTVL.

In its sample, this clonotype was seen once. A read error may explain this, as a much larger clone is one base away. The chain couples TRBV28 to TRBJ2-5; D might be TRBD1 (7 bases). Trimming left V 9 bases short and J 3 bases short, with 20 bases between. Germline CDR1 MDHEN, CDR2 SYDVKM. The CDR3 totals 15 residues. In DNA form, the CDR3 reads TGTGCCAGGAAGTTGGGAGGACAGGATAAAGAGACCCAGTACTTC. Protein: CARKLGGQDKETQYF. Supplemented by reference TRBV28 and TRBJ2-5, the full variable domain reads DVKVTQSSRYLVKRTGEKVFLECVQDMDHENMFWYRQDPGLGLRLIYFSYDVKMKEKGDIPEGYSVSREKKERFSLILESASTNQTSMYLCARKLGGQDKETQYFGPGTRLLVL.

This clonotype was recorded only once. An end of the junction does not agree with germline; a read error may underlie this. The chain's CDR3 is CSVKGASYEQCF. The CDR3, as DNA: TGCAGCGTTAAGGGGGCATCCTACGAGCAGTGCTTC. This chain uses TRBV29-1 with TRBJ2-7; 7 bases are a match to TRBD1. The CDR3 is 12 residues long. CDR1 is SQVTM and CDR2 is ANQGSEA in the germline V gene.

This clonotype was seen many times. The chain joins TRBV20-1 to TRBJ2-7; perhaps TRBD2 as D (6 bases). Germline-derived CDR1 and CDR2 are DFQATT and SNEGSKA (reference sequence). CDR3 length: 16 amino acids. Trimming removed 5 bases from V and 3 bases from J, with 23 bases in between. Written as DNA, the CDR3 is TGCAGTGCTCAACTTGGGACTGACGGTTTAGGCTACGAGCAGTACTTC. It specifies CSAQLGTDGLGYEQYF.

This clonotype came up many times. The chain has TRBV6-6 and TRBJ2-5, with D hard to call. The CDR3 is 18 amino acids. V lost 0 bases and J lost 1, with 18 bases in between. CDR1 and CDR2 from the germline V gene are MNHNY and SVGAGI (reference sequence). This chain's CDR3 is CASSYSILWSSPQETQYF. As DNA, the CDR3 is TGTGCCAGCAGTTACTCGATACTCTGGTCTTCCCCCCAAGAGACCCAGTACTTC.

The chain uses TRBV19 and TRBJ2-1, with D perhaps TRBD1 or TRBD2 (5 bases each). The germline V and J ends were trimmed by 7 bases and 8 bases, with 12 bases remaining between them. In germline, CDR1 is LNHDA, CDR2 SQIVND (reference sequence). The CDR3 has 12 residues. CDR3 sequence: CASNTRDDEQFF. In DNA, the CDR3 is TGTGCCAGTAATACTAGGGACGATGAGCAGTTCTTC.

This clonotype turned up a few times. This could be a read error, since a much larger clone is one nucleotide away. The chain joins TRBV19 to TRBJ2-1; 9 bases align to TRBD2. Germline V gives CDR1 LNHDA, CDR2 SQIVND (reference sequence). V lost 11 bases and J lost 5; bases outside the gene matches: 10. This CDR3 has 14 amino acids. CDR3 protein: CACQSGGLNNEQFF. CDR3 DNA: TGTGCCTGTCAAAGCGGGGGGCTTAACAATGAGCAGTTCTTC.

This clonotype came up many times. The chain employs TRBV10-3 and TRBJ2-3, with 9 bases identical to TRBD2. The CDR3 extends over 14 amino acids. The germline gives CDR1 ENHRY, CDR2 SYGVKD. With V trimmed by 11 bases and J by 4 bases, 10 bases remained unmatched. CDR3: CAHRGGADSDTQYF. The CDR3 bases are TGTGCCCATCGCGGGGGGGCTGATTCAGATACGCAGTATTTT.

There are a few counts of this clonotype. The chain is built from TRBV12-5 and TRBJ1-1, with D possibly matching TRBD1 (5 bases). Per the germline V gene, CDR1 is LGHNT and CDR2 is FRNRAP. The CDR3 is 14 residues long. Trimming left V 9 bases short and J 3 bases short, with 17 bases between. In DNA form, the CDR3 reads TGTGCTAGCCTGGGACCCCCCGGGGACACTGAAGCTTTCTTT. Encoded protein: CASLGPPGDTEAFF.

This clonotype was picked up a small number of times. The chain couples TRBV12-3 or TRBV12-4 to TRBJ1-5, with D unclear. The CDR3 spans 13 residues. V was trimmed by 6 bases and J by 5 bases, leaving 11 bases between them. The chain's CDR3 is CASSPQADQPQHF. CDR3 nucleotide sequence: TGTGCCAGCAGCCCCCAGGCGGATCAGCCCCAGCATTTT.

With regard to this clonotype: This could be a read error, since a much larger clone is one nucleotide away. The CDR3 loop reads CASSYERGRNGQFF. The DNA of the CDR3 is TGTGCCAGCAGTTATGAACGGGGAAGGAATGGGCAGTTCTTC. The chain employs TRBV6-2 or TRBV6-3 and TRBJ2-1, with D possibly TRBD2 on 5 matching bases. The CDR3 has 14 amino acids. The germline gives CDR1 MNHEY, CDR2 SVGEGT.

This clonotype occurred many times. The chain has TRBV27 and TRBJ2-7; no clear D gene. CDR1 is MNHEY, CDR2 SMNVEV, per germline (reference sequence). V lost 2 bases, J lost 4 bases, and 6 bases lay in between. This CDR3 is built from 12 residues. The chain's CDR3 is CASSLDGYEQYF. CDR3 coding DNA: TGTGCCAGCAGTTTAGATGGGTACGAGCAGTACTTC.

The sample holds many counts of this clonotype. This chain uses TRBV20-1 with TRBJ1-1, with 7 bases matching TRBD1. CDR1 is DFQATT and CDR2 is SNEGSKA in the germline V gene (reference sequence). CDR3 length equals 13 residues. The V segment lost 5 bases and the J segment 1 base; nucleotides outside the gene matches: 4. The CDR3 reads CSAGGQANTEAFF. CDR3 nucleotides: TGCAGTGCTGGAGGACAGGCGAACACTGAAGCTTTCTTT.

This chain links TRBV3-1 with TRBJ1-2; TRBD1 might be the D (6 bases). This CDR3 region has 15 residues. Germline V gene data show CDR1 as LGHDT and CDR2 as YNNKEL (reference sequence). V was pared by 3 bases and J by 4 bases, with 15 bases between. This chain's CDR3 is CASSHRAGESYGYTF. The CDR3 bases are TGTGCCAGCAGCCACCGGGCAGGGGAGTCCTATGGCTACACCTTC. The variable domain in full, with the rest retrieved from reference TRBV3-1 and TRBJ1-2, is DTAVSQTPKYLVTQMGNDKSIKCEQNLGHDTMYWYKQDSKKFLKIMFSYNNKELIINETVPNRFSPKSPDKAHLNLHINSLELGDSAVYFCASSHRAGESYGYTFGSGTRLTVV.

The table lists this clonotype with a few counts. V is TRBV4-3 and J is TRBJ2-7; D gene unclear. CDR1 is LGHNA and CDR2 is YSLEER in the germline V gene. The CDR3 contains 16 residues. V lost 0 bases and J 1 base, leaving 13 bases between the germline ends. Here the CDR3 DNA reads TGCGCCAGCAGCCAAGATAACCGCTACAGTTCCTACGAGCAGTACTTC. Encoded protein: CASSQDNRYSSYEQYF.

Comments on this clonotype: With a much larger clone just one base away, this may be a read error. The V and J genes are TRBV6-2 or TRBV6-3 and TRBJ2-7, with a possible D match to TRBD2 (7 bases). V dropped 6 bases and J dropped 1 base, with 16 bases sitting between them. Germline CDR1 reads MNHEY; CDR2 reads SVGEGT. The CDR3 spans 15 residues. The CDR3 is CASSGGGGKSYEQYF. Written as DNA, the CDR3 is TGTGCCAGCAGCGGGGGCGGGGGTAAGTCCTACGAGCAGTACTTC.

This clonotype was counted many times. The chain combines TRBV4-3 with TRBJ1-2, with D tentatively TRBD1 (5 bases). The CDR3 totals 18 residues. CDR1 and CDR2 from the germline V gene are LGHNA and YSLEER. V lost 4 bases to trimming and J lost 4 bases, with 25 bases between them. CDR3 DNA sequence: TGCGCCAGCAGCCCCTTAAACTCCCAGGGAGGAGACGGCTATGGCTACACCTTC. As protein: CASSPLNSQGGDGYGYTF.

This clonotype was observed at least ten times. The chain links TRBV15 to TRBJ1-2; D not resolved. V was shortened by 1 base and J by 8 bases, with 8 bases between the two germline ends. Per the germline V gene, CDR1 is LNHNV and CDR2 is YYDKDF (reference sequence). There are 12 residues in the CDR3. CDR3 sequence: CATSRAVGGYTF. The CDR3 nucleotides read TGTGCCACCAGCAGAGCTGTAGGGGGCTACACCTTC. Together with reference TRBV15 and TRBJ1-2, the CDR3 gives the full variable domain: DAMVIQNPRYQVTQFGKPVTLSCSQTLNHNVMYWYQQKSSQAPKLLFHYYDKDFNNEADTPDNFQSRRPNTSFCFLDIRSPGLGDTAMYLCATSRAVGGYTFGSGTRLTVV.

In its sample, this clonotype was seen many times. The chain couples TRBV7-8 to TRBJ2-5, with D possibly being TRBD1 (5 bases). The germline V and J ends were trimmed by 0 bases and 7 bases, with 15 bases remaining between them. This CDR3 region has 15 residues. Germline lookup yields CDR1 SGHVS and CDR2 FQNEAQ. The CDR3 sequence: CASSLAGLTSGTQYF. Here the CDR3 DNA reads TGTGCCAGCAGCTTAGCGGGGCTTACCTCCGGGACCCAGTACTTC.